The present T cell receptor (beta chain) was sequenced within a study of T cells in Graves' hyperthyroidism and ophthalmopathy. Findings and limits, study-wide: Most thyroid clonotypes expanded above 0.001 were also detected in blood.

The CDR3 is 14 residues long. Trimming pared 6 bases from V and 5 bases from J, leaving 16 bases between. In germline, CDR1 is MNHEY, CDR2 SVGAGI. This clonotype has at least ten counts. Its antigen is currently unknown. Each diagnosis was grounded in clinical symptoms, serum thyroxine and TRAb, thyroid ultrasound, and orbital computed tomography. TCR beta CDR3 regions were amplified from RNA. The HTBI primer set drove a first-round RT-PCR of the TCR CDR3. TCRdb re-called the multiplex PCR reads with MiXCR, one entry per CDR3 protein. The repertoire holds 500,000 to 650,000 distinct CDR3 sequences, with roughly 45% as singletons.

Sequenced: peripheral blood or thyroid tissue (not recorded which). The TCR originated in an adult woman with Graves' disease, either hyperthyroidism or ophthalmopathy (not recorded which). The chain employs TRBV6-5 and TRBJ2-5; D is perhaps TRBD2 (5 bases). CDR3 bases: TGTGCCAGCAGCCACCCACTCACGGGGGAGACCCAGTACTTC. This codes for CASSHPLTGETQYF.